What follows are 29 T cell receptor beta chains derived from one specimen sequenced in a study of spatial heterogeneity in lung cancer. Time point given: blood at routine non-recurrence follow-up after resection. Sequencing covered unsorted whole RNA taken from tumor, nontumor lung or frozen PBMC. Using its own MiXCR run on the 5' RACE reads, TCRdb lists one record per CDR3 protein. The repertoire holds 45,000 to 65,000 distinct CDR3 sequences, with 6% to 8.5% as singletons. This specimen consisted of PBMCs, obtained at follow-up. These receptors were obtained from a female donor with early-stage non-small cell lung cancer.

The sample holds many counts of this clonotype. The CDR3, as DNA: TGCGCCAGCACCCTATTGAGCGGGACAGGGGTTTCAGGGGCCAACGTCCTGACTTTC. Its translation is CASTLLSGTGVSGANVLTF. This sequence joins TRBV23-1 and TRBJ2-6; 10 nucleotides agree with TRBD1. TRBV23-1 is treated as an ORF (open reading frame) with a function not yet certain. This CDR3 contains 19 residues. With 7 bases clipped from V and 4 bases from J, the junction kept 16 bases outside the gene matches.

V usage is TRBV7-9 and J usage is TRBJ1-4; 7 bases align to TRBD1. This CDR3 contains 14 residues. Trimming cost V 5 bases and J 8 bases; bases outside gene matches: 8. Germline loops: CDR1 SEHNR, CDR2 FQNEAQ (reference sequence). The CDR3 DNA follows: TGTGCCAGCAGCCCAGGGGGGGCAAGGGAAAAACTGTTTTTT. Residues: CASSPGGAREKLFF.

CDR3 sequence (DNA): TGTGCCAGCAGCTTATCCCAAGCCAGCACTGAAGCTTTCTTT. This codes for CASSLSQASTEAFF. The chain carries TRBV11-2 and TRBJ1-1; D ambiguous. CDR3 length: 14 amino acids. Trimming pared 2 bases from V and 4 bases from J, leaving 11 bases between. Germline CDR1 SGHAT, CDR2 FQNNGV. The complete variable domain, with remaining parts taken from reference TRBV11-2 and TRBJ1-1, reads EAGVAQSPRYKIIEKRQSVAFWCNPISGHATLYWYQQILGQGPKLLIQFQNNGVVDDSQLPKDRFSAERLKGVDSTLKIQPAKLEDSAVYLCASSLSQASTEAFFGQGTRLTVV.

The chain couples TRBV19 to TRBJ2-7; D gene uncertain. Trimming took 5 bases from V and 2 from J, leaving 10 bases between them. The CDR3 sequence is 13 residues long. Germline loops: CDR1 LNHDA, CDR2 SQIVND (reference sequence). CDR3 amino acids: CASSSPKAYEQYF. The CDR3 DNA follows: TGTGCCAGTAGTTCCCCCAAAGCCTACGAGCAGTACTTC.

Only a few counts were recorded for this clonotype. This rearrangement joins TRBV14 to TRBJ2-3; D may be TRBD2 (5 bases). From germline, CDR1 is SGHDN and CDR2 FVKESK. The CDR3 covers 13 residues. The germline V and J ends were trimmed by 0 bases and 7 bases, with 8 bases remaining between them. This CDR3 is CASSQDREYTQYF. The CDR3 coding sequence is TGTGCCAGCAGCCAAGATAGGGAGTATACGCAGTATTTT. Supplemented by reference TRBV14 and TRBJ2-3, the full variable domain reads EAGVTQFPSHSVIEKGQTVTLRCDPISGHDNLYWYRRVMGKEIKFLLHFVKESKQDESGMPNNRFLAERTGGTYSTLKVQPAELEDSGVYFCASSQDREYTQYFGPGTRLTVL.

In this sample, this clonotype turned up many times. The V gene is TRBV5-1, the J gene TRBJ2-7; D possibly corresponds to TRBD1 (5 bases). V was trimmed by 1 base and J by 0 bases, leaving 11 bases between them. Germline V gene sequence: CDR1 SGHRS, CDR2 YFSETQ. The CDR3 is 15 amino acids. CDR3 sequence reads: CASSLPGSSSYEQYF. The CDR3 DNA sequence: TGCGCCAGCAGCTTGCCAGGGTCCAGCTCCTACGAGCAGTACTTC.

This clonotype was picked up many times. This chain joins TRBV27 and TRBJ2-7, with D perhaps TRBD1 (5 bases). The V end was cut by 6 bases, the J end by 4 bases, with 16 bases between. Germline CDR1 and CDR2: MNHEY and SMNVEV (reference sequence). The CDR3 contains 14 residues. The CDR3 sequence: CASSKSLGAYEQYF. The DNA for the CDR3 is TGTGCCAGCAGCAAGAGCTTAGGGGCATACGAGCAGTACTTC.

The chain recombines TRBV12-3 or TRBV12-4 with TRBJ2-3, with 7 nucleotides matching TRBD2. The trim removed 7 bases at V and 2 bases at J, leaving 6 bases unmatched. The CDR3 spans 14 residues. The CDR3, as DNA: TGTGCCAGCACTATAGCGGGCTCCACAGATACGCAGTATTTT. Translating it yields CASTIAGSTDTQYF.

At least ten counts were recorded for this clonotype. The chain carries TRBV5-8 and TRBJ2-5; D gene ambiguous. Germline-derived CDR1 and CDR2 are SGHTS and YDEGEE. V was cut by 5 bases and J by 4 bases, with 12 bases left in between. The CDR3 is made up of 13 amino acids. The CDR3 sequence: CASSVPPRETQYF. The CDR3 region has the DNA TGTGCCAGCAGTGTTCCGCCCCGAGAGACCCAGTACTTC.

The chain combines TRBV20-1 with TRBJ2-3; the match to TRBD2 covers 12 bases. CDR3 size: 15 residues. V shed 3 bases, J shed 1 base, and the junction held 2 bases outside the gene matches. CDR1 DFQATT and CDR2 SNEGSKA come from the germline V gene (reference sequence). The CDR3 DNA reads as TGCAGTGCTAGTAGGACTAGCGGGGGCACAGATACGCAGTATTTT. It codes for CSASRTSGGTDTQYF.

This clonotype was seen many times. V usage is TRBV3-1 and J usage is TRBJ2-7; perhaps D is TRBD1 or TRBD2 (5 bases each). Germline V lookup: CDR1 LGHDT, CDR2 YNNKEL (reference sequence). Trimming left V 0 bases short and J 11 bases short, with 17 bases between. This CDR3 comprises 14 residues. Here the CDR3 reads CASSQDGRIPREYF. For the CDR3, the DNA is TGTGCCAGCAGCCAAGATGGGAGAATCCCCAGGGAGTACTTC.

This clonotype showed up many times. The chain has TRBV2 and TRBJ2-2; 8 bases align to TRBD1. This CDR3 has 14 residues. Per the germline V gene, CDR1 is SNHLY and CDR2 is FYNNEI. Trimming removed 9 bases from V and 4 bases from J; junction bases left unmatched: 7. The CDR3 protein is CASTGTGPTGELFF. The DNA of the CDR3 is TGTGCCAGTACGGGGACAGGCCCCACCGGGGAGCTGTTTTTT.

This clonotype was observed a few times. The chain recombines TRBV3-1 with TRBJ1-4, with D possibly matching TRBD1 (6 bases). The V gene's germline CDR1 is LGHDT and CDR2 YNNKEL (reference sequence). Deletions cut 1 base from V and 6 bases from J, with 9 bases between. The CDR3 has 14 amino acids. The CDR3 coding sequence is TGTGCCAGCAGCCAAGGGGACAAGTATGAAAAACTGTTTTTT. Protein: CASSQGDKYEKLFF.

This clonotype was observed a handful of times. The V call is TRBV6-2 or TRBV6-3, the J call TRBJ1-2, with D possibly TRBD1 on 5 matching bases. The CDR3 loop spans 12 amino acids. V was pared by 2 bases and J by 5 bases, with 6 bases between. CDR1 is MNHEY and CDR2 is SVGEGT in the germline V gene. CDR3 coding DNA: TGTGCCAGCAGTTACAGGGGATATGGCTACACCTTC. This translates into CASSYRGYGYTF.

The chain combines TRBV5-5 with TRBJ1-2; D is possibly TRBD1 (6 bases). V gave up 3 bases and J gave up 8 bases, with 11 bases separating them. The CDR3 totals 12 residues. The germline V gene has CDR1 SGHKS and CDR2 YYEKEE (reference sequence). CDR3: CASSWNRDGYTF. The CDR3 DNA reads TGTGCCAGCAGCTGGAACAGGGACGGCTACACCTTC. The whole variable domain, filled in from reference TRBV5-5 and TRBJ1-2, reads DAGVTQSPTHLIKTRGQQVTLRCSPISGHKSVSWYQQVLGQGPQFIFQYYEKEERGRGNFPDRFSARQFPNYSSELNVNALLLGDSALYLCASSWNRDGYTFGSGTRLTVV.

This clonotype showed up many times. CDR3: CASSLGRDQPQHF. In nucleotides, the CDR3 is TGTGCCAGCAGCTTAGGGAGGGATCAGCCCCAGCATTTT. V usage is TRBV11-2 and J usage is TRBJ1-5; D not certain. This CDR3 has 13 residues. V was clipped by 1 base and J by 5 bases, with 6 bases between them. The germline CDR1 and CDR2 sequences are SGHAT and FQNNGV.

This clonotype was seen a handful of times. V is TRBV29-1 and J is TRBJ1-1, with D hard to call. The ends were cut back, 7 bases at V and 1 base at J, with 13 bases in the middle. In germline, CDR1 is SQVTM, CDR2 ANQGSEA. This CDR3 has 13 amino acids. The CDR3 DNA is TGCAGCGCTTCTTCCCTGCCGAACACTGAAGCTTTCTTT. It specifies CSASSLPNTEAFF.

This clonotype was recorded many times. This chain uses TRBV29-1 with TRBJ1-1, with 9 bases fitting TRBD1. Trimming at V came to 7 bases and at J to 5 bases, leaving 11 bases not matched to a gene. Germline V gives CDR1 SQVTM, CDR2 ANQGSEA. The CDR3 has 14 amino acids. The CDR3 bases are TGCAGCGCTCCGCGGGACAGGGTGAGGACTGAAGCTTTCTTT. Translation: CSAPRDRVRTEAFF.

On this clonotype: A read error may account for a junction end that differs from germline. CDR3 nucleotides: TGTGCCACCAGCAGAGAAGGCTACGAGCAGCACTTC. Its translation is CATSREGYEQHF. The chain carries TRBV15 and TRBJ2-7; no reliable D call. This CDR3 comprises 12 residues. Germline loops: CDR1 LNHNV, CDR2 YYDKDF (reference sequence).

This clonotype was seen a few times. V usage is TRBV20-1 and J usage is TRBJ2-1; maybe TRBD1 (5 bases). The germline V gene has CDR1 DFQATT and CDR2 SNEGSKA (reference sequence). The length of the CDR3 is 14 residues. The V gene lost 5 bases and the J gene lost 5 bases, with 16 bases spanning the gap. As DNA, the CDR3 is TGCAGTGCTCTAACACTACAGGTGGACAATGAGCAGTTCTTC. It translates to CSALTLQVDNEQFF.

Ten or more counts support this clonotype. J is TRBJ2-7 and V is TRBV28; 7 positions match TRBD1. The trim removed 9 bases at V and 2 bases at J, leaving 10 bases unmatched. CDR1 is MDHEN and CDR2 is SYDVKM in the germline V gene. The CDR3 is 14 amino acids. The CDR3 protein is CASTGTAGPYEQYF. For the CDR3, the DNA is TGTGCCAGTACGGGGACAGCCGGGCCCTACGAGCAGTACTTC.

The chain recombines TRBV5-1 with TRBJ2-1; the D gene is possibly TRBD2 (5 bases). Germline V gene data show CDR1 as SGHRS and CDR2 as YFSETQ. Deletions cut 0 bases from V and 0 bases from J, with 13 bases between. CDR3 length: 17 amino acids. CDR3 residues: CASSLVPLASSYNEQFF. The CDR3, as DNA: TGCGCCAGCAGCTTGGTCCCGTTAGCGAGCTCCTACAATGAGCAGTTCTTC. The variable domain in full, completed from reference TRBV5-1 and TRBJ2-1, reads KAGVTQTPRYLIKTRGQQVTLSCSPISGHRSVSWYQQTPGQGLQFLFEYFSETQRNKGNFPGRFSGRQFSNSRSEMNVSTLELGDSALYLCASSLVPLASSYNEQFFGPGTRLTVL.

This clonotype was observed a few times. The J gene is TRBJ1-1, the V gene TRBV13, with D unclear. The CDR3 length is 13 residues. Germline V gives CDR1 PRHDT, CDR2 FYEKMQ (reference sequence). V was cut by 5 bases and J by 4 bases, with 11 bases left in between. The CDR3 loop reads CASSPEMGTEAFF. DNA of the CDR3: TGTGCCAGCAGCCCTGAGATGGGCACTGAAGCTTTCTTT.

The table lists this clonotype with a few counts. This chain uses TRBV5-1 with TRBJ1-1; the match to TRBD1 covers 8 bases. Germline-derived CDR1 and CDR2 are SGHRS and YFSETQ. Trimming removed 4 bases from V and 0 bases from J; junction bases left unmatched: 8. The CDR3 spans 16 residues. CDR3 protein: CASSPRAGGLNTEAFF. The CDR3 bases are TGCGCCAGCAGCCCACGAGCAGGGGGCCTGAACACTGAAGCTTTCTTT. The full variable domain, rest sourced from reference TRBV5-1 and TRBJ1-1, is KAGVTQTPRYLIKTRGQQVTLSCSPISGHRSVSWYQQTPGQGLQFLFEYFSETQRNKGNFPGRFSGRQFSNSRSEMNVSTLELGDSALYLCASSPRAGGLNTEAFFGQGTRLTVV.

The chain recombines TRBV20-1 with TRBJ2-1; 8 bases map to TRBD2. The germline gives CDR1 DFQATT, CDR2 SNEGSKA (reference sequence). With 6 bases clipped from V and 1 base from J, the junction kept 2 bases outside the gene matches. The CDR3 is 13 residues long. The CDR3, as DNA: TGCAGTGCAATAGCGGGGTCCTACAATGAGCAGTTCTTC. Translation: CSAIAGSYNEQFF.

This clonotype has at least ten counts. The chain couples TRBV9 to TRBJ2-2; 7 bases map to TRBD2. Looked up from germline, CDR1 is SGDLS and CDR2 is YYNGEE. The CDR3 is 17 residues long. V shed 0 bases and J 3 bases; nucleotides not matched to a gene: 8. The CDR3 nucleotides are TGTGCCAGCAGCGTAGGAGTTAGGAGCGGGGACACCGGGGAGCTGTTTTTT. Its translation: CASSVGVRSGDTGELFF.

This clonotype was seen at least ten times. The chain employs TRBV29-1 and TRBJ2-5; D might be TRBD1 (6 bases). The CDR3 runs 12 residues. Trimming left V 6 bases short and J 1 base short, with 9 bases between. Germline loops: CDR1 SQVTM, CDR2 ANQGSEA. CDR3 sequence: CSVRQVQETQYF. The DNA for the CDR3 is TGCAGCGTGCGACAGGTCCAAGAGACCCAGTACTTC.

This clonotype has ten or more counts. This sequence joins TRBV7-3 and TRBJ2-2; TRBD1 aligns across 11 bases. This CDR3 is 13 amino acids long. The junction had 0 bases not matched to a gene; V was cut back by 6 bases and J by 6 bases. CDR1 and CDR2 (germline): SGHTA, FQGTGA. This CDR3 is CASRGQGAGELFF. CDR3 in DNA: TGTGCCAGCAGGGGACAGGGGGCCGGGGAGCTGTTTTTT.

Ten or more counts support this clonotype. The CDR3 sequence is CASSLVQLRGDEQYF. The CDR3 coding sequence is TGTGCCAGCAGTTTAGTACAGCTTCGCGGGGACGAGCAGTACTTC. The rearrangement uses TRBV28 and TRBJ2-7; tentatively, D is TRBD2 (6 bases). From germline, CDR1 is MDHEN and CDR2 SYDVKM. V shed 2 bases and J shed 5 bases, with 16 bases lying between them. The length of the CDR3 is 15 residues.